This T cell receptor beta chain is from a study of T cells after posttransplantation cyclophosphamide. Findings and limits, study-wide: Blood and skin or GI T cell repertoires showed limited TRB overlap. Recipient CMV seropositivity and CMV reactivation strongly tracked TRB clonality. Later post-transplant blood repertoires were often dominated by donor CD8+ memory clones.

CDR1 SGHVS and CDR2 FQNEAQ come from the germline V gene. With 5 bases clipped from V and 3 bases from J, the junction kept 7 bases outside the gene matches. CDR3 length: 14 amino acids. Here immunoSEQ multiplex PCR was the method, and the copy in TCRdb shows in-frame clones only, minus some. This repertoire holds under 15,000 clones, and none appear only once. The table lists this clone with many counts. Its antigen is unidentified. A marrow graft followed busulfan-fludarabine conditioning, with cyclophosphamide on days +3 and +4. Sample: PBMCs, taken after allogeneic stem cell transplant with posttransplant cyclophosphamide. V usage is TRBV7-8 and J usage is TRBJ2-7; the match to TRBD1 covers 7 bases. The TCR sequence derives from a female patient aged 35 to 55 who received an allogeneic stem cell transplant from a related donor, was CMV-positive, and had acute GVHD only. The T cells may come from the graft donor. CDR3 sequence: CASSPRDRDYEQYF. In nucleotides, the CDR3 is TGTGCCAGCAGCCCCCGGGACAGAGACTACGAGCAGTACTTC.